Below are 32 T cell receptor beta chains sequenced from a single sample in a study of blood T cell repertoires in COVID-19. Produced via immunoSEQ multiplex PCR; TCRdb's table is partial and in-frame only. In the table there are about 430,000 clones, 88% of which are singletons. Sequencing was carried out using PBMCs or T cells enriched from blood (not recorded which). These receptors were taken from a woman aged 18-29 years who had been exposed to COVID-19.

The J gene is TRBJ1-3, the V gene TRBV6-4, with TRBD1 as a possible D gene (6 bases). The CDR3 is made up of 20 amino acids. Trimming took 6 bases from V and 2 from J, leaving 29 bases between them. From germline, CDR1 is MRHNA and CDR2 SNTAGT. The CDR3 sequence is CASSAARFKYREMAGNTIYF. CDR3 in DNA: TGTGCCAGCAGCGCCGCTAGGTTTAAGTACAGGGAGATGGCTGGAAACACCATATATTTT.

The V gene is TRBV28, the J gene TRBJ2-7, with TRBD2 identical over 8 bases. This CDR3 has 15 amino acids. V was pared by 4 bases and J by 5 bases, with 10 bases of the junction left unmatched. Germline V gene data show CDR1 as MDHEN and CDR2 as SYDVKM. CDR3 region: CASSSAIGGVDEQYF. Here the CDR3 DNA reads TGTGCCAGCAGTTCGGCCATCGGGGGGGTCGACGAGCAGTACTTC.

V usage is TRBV13 and J usage is TRBJ1-2, with D hard to call. Germline V gives CDR1 PRHDT, CDR2 FYEKMQ (reference sequence). Trimming removed 2 bases from V and 4 bases from J, with 5 bases in between. The CDR3 loop spans 12 amino acids. The CDR3 nucleotides read TGTGCCAGCAGCTTATACAGCTATGGCTACACCTTC. It yields the protein CASSLYSYGYTF.

This chain uses TRBV28 with TRBJ1-2; D may be TRBD1 (5 bases). Looked up from germline, CDR1 is MDHEN and CDR2 is SYDVKM. The V and J ends lost 6 bases and 5 bases respectively, with 10 bases between them. The CDR3 totals 12 residues. In DNA form, the CDR3 reads TGTGCCAGCAGCACCGACAGATATGGCTACACCTTC. The encoded protein is CASSTDRYGYTF.

The gene calls are TRBV5-1 and TRBJ1-4; 7 bases agree with TRBD1. CDR1 and CDR2 (germline): SGHRS, YFSETQ. The V segment lost 2 bases and the J segment 7 bases; nucleotides outside the gene matches: 5. This CDR3 contains 14 residues. CDR3 protein: CASSLGGVGEKLFF. As DNA, the CDR3 is TGCGCCAGCAGCTTAGGGGGCGTGGGTGAAAAACTGTTTTTT.

This clone has at least ten counts. V usage is TRBV19 and J usage is TRBJ2-7; 9 bases line up with TRBD1. V shed 5 bases, J shed 6 bases, and the junction held 8 bases outside the gene matches. This CDR3 comprises 14 residues. Germline CDR1 and CDR2: LNHDA and SQIVND (reference sequence). For the CDR3, the DNA is TGTGCCAGTAGTGTCTGGACAGGGGCCGCCGAGCAGTACTTC. It yields the protein CASSVWTGAAEQYF. The full variable domain, its missing parts supplied by reference TRBV19 and TRBJ2-7, is DGGITQSPKYLFRKEGQNVTLSCEQNLNHDAMYWYRQDPGQGLRLIYYSQIVNDFQKGDIAEGYSVSREKKESFPLTVTSAQKNPTAFYLCASSVWTGAAEQYFGPGTRLTVT.

CDR3: CASSGGTGWGEAFF. DNA for the CDR3: TGCGCCAGCAGCGGAGGGACAGGGTGGGGAGAAGCTTTCTTT. This sequence joins TRBV5-1 and TRBJ1-1, with 9 positions matching TRBD1. This CDR3 has 14 amino acids. From germline, CDR1 is SGHRS and CDR2 YFSETQ. Unmatched junction bases numbered 9, after V lost 4 bases and J lost 8 bases.

The V and J genes are TRBV4-1 and TRBJ2-7, with 7 positions matching TRBD1. There are 15 residues in the CDR3. V was pared by 0 bases and J by 0 bases, with 2 bases of the junction left unmatched. The V gene's germline CDR1 is MGHRA and CDR2 YSYEKL. The CDR3 DNA reads TGCGCCAGCAGCCAAGATTGGGACAGCTCCTACGAGCAGTACTTC. Protein: CASSQDWDSSYEQYF.

The V gene is TRBV2, the J gene TRBJ2-7, with TRBD2 identical over 11 bases. The CDR3 length is 15 residues. Per germline, CDR1 SNHLY and CDR2 FYNNEI. V was clipped by 7 bases and J by 4 bases; unmatched bases: 9. For the CDR3, the DNA is TGTGCCAGCAACATTCCGGGACTAGCGGTGTACGAGCAGTACTTC. Translating gives CASNIPGLAVYEQYF.

The chain uses TRBV28 and TRBJ2-3, with 13 bases aligning to TRBD2. From germline, CDR1 is MDHEN and CDR2 SYDVKM. CDR3 length: 20 amino acids. The junction had 12 bases not matched to a gene; V was cut back by 3 bases and J by 0 bases. The CDR3, as DNA: TGTGCCAGCAGTTTCCTAGGACTAGCGGGGGCCTCCCATAGCACAGATACGCAGTATTTT. This sequence encodes CASSFLGLAGASHSTDTQYF.

V usage is TRBV4-1 and J usage is TRBJ2-1; unclear D gene. Germline V lookup: CDR1 MGHRA, CDR2 YSYEKL. The CDR3 runs 16 residues. Trimming pared 1 base from V and 0 bases from J, leaving 10 bases between. CDR3 in amino acids: CASSQVYSSSYNEQFF. For the CDR3, the DNA is TGCGCCAGCAGCCAAGTGTACTCGAGCTCCTACAATGAGCAGTTCTTC.

The rearrangement uses TRBV5-8 and TRBJ1-1; D ambiguous. V dropped 7 bases and J dropped 0 bases, with 10 bases sitting between them. CDR3 length: 13 amino acids. Germline CDR1 and CDR2: SGHTS and YDEGEE. CDR3 loop: CASLKQLNTEAFF. The CDR3 DNA sequence: TGTGCCAGCCTAAAACAGCTGAACACTGAAGCTTTCTTT. The variable domain in full, with the rest retrieved from reference TRBV5-8 and TRBJ1-1, is EAGVTQSPTHLIKTRGQQATLRCSPISGHTSVYWYQQALGLGLQFLLWYDEGEERNRGNFPPRFSGRQFPNYSSELNVNALELEDSALYLCASLKQLNTEAFFGQGTRLTVV.

V usage is TRBV10-3 and J usage is TRBJ2-2; TRBD2 agrees at 7 bases. CDR1 ENHRY and CDR2 SYGVKD come from the germline V gene. The CDR3 extends over 16 amino acids. With V trimmed by 2 bases and J by 6 bases, 9 bases remained unmatched. The CDR3 DNA sequence: TGTGCCATCAGTGAGAGTGGCGGGAGAATGGCCGGGGAGCTGTTTTTT. As protein: CAISESGGRMAGELFF.

As for this clone: Distinct nucleotide sequences in the sample also encode this CDR3. V gene TRBV7-2 combines with J gene TRBJ1-1; a possible D gene is TRBD1 (5 bases). Trimming cost V 4 bases and J 5 bases, with 11 bases left between them. The CDR3 spans 13 residues. From germline, CDR1 is SGHTA and CDR2 FQGNSA. The CDR3 spells CASSSQGGTEAFF. The CDR3 DNA reads as TGTGCCAGCAGCTCCCAGGGAGGGACTGAAGCTTTCTTT.

V usage is TRBV13 and J usage is TRBJ1-4; 9 nucleotides match TRBD1. The CDR3 is made up of 15 amino acids. Germline V gene lookup returns CDR1 PRHDT and CDR2 FYEKMQ (reference sequence). V dropped 4 bases and J dropped 7; count of bases not matched to a gene: 7. CDR3 in DNA: TGTGCCAGCAGCTCCTGGACAGGGGCGAGTGAAAAACTGTTTTTT. Its translation: CASSSWTGASEKLFF. Full variable domain (remainder filled in from reference TRBV13 and TRBJ1-4): AAGVIQSPRHLIKEKRETATLKCYPIPRHDTVYWYQQGPGQDPQFLISFYEKMQSDKGSIPDRFSAQQFSDYHSELNMSSLELGDSALYFCASSSWTGASEKLFFGSGTQLSVL.

The genes are TRBV11-2 and TRBJ2-7; D call uncertain. CDR3 length equals 14 residues. The ends were cut back, 1 base at V and 1 base at J, with 8 bases in the middle. The germline CDR1 and CDR2 sequences are SGHAT and FQNNGV. This CDR3 reads CASSLAVLSYEQYF. CDR3 nucleotide sequence: TGTGCCAGCAGCTTAGCGGTACTATCCTACGAGCAGTACTTC.

The chain carries TRBV7-2 and TRBJ1-3; D is uncertain. CDR3 length: 16 amino acids. In germline, CDR1 is SGHTA, CDR2 FQGNSA. The V and J ends lost 3 bases and 4 bases respectively, with 16 bases between them. The CDR3 here is CASSFGYREPGNTIYF. Written as DNA, the CDR3 is TGTGCCAGCAGCTTCGGTTATCGGGAACCCGGAAACACCATATATTTT.

The rearrangement uses TRBV5-4 and TRBJ2-1, with 9 bases identical to TRBD2. The germline gives CDR1 SGHNT, CDR2 YYREEE (reference sequence). The CDR3 length is 18 residues. The trim removed 1 base at V and 0 bases at J, leaving 8 bases unmatched. The CDR3 DNA sequence: TGTGCCAGCAGCTTGTTGGGTTTAGCGGGGGACTCCTACAATGAGCAGTTCTTC. Its protein is CASSLLGLAGDSYNEQFF.

V and J are TRBV5-1 and TRBJ2-1, with D possibly TRBD2 on 5 matching bases. Deletions cut 6 bases from V and 6 bases from J, with 16 bases between. Germline assignment: CDR1 SGHRS and CDR2 YFSETQ. The CDR3 extends over 14 amino acids. The CDR3 reads CASMGDLRVNEQFF. The DNA for the CDR3 is TGCGCCAGCATGGGAGATCTACGCGTCAATGAGCAGTTCTTC.

The chain has TRBV19 and TRBJ2-7; perhaps TRBD2 as D (6 bases). Looked up from germline, CDR1 is LNHDA and CDR2 is SQIVND (reference sequence). V gave up 5 bases and J gave up 3 bases, with 11 bases separating them. This CDR3 has 13 residues. CDR3: CASSAGLSYEQYF. CDR3 coding DNA: TGTGCCAGTAGTGCGGGACTCAGCTACGAGCAGTACTTC.

The chain uses TRBV7-2 and TRBJ2-3, with 9 bases that match TRBD1. The CDR3 loop spans 14 amino acids. The germline V gene has CDR1 SGHTA and CDR2 FQGNSA. Trimming removed 5 bases from V and 6 bases from J; junction bases left unmatched: 6. The CDR3, as DNA: TGTGCCAGCAGCCCCTTCACAGGGGGCGATACGCAGTATTTT. Protein product: CASSPFTGGDTQYF.

The chain is built from TRBV30 and TRBJ2-2; D uncertain. Germline V gene sequence: CDR1 GTSNPN, CDR2 SVGIG (reference sequence). The CDR3 runs 12 residues. V was pared by 1 base and J by 7 bases, with 7 bases between. The CDR3 sequence: CAWSESGGELFF. In DNA form, the CDR3 reads TGTGCCTGGAGTGAATCGGGCGGGGAGCTGTTTTTT.

The chain has TRBV28 and TRBJ1-2; the match to TRBD1 covers 7 bases. CDR3 length: 15 amino acids. Germline V gene lookup returns CDR1 MDHEN and CDR2 SYDVKM. V trimming: 5 bases; J trimming: 4 bases; junction bases outside the gene matches: 10. The CDR3 coding sequence is TGTGCCAGCAGTGGTGCACAGGGGAATAGCTATGGCTACACCTTC. It specifies CASSGAQGNSYGYTF.

V usage is TRBV28 and J usage is TRBJ2-5, with D possibly being TRBD1 (5 bases). CDR1 MDHEN and CDR2 SYDVKM come from the germline V gene. CDR3 size: 12 residues. The germline V and J ends were trimmed by 6 bases and 6 bases, with 11 bases remaining between them. The CDR3 nucleotides are TGTGCCAGCAGCAGGGCGTCGAAGACCCAGTACTTC. Translation: CASSRASKTQYF.

The rearrangement uses TRBV6-1 and TRBJ2-5, with D tentatively TRBD2 (6 bases). This CDR3 is 18 amino acids long. V shed 0 bases and J shed 0 bases, with 17 bases lying between them. Germline V gives CDR1 MNHNS, CDR2 SASEGT. The CDR3 region is CASSEAGRRTMYQETQYF. The CDR3 DNA is TGTGCCAGCAGTGAAGCGGGGAGGAGGACTATGTACCAAGAGACCCAGTACTTC.

For the CDR3, the DNA is TGTGCCAGCAGCCAAGGTATTACGAACTCTCCTTACTATGGCTACACCTTC. This encodes CASSQGITNSPYYGYTF. The gene calls are TRBV3-1 (or the pseudogene TRBV3-2) and TRBJ1-2; D unresolved. Germline-derived CDR1 and CDR2 are LGHDT and YNNKEL (reference sequence). The CDR3 extends over 17 amino acids. V dropped 1 base and J dropped 3 bases, with 18 bases sitting between them.

This clone has more than one count but fewer than ten. The V gene is TRBV5-1, the J gene TRBJ2-7, with D perhaps TRBD2 (6 bases). Germline lookup yields CDR1 SGHRS and CDR2 YFSETQ. V was pared by 4 bases and J by 11 bases, with 16 bases between. CDR3 size: 12 residues. CDR3 amino acids: CASSRDSSEKYF. The CDR3 bases are TGCGCCAGCAGCCGGGACTCTAGTGAGAAGTACTTC.

This clone was detected once. This chain joins TRBV18 and TRBJ2-3; 7 positions match TRBD1. With 1 base clipped from V and 8 bases from J, the junction kept 6 bases outside the gene matches. The CDR3 totals 14 residues. Germline-derived CDR1 and CDR2 are KGHSH and LQKENI. The CDR3, as DNA: TGTGCCAGCTCACCACGGGACAGCCTACCTACGCAGTATTTT. This codes for CASSPRDSLPTQYF.

The chain uses TRBV13 and TRBJ2-1, with 9 bases fitting TRBD2. The CDR3 runs to 15 residues. Trimming cost V 1 base and J 6 bases; bases outside gene matches: 4. Germline assignment: CDR1 PRHDT and CDR2 FYEKMQ (reference sequence). The CDR3 region is CASSLEGSGSNEQFF. The CDR3 coding sequence is TGTGCCAGCAGCTTAGAAGGTAGCGGGAGCAATGAGCAGTTCTTC. Variable domain in full (rest from reference TRBV13 and TRBJ2-1): AAGVIQSPRHLIKEKRETATLKCYPIPRHDTVYWYQQGPGQDPQFLISFYEKMQSDKGSIPDRFSAQQFSDYHSELNMSSLELGDSALYFCASSLEGSGSNEQFFGPGTRLTVL.

This rearrangement joins TRBV7-2 to TRBJ2-2, with TRBD1 matching over 8 bases. Germline CDR1 is SGHTA and CDR2 is FQGNSA. This CDR3 contains 16 residues. Trimming took 1 base from V and 4 from J; bases not matched to a gene: 5. CDR3 protein: CASSLVAGGLTGELFF. In DNA form, the CDR3 reads TGTGCCAGCAGCTTAGTGGCAGGGGGCCTCACCGGGGAGCTGTTTTTT.

The J gene is TRBJ2-3, the V gene TRBV25-1; TRBD1 agrees at 7 bases. V shed 4 bases, J shed 4 bases, and the junction held 8 bases outside the gene matches. Looked up from germline, CDR1 is MGHDK and CDR2 is SYGVNS. The CDR3 is 15 amino acids. CDR3 nucleotide sequence: TGTGCCAGCAGTGCCCTAGGGCAGGGGGCAGATACGCAGTATTTT. This sequence encodes CASSALGQGADTQYF.

The table lists this clone with a few counts. The rearrangement links TRBV28 to TRBJ2-7, with D perhaps matching TRBD1 (6 bases). The CDR3 contains 18 residues. Germline assignment: CDR1 MDHEN and CDR2 SYDVKM. V gave up 2 bases and J gave up 0 bases, with 20 bases separating them. The CDR3 sequence: CASSLVPSTGIYSYEQYF. The CDR3 DNA reads as TGTGCCAGCAGTTTAGTCCCCTCTACAGGGATATACTCCTACGAGCAGTACTTC.